In this sample, the clone carrying this T cell receptor (beta chain) turned up many times. Its antigen is not identified. Researchers took RNA transcripts and amplified the TCR beta CDR3 regions from them. The HTBI primer set was used in a first-round RT-PCR of the TCR CDR3. From the multiplex PCR reads, TCRdb called clonotypes with MiXCR, one entry per CDR3 protein. Seen here are around 700,000 distinct CDR3 sequences, over 15% observed once, and the top ten hold 16%. CDR3 length equals 15 residues. Trimming pared 2 bases from V and 5 bases from J, leaving 13 bases between. CDR1 and CDR2 (germline): SEHNR, FQNEAQ (reference sequence). This entry belongs to a study of T cells in Graves' hyperthyroidism and ophthalmopathy. Study-level findings and limits: Researchers found most expanded thyroid clonotypes above 0.001 in blood as well.

The V gene is TRBV7-9, the J gene TRBJ1-3; the D gene is possibly TRBD1 (5 bases). The sequence came from a woman aged 50 to 60 with Graves' hyperthyroidism that later progressed to Graves' ophthalmopathy. The sequenced sample consisted of blood. The CDR3 spells CASSLLGAERNTIYF. CDR3 bases: TGTGCCAGCAGCTTATTAGGGGCGGAACGAAACACCATATATTTT.